This TCR beta chain is from a study of T cells after yellow fever vaccination. TCRdb passed the 5' RACE reads through MiXCR, listing each CDR3 protein once. The sample includes some 560,000 distinct CDR3 sequences, about a sixth of them seen just once. This clonotype was found a few times. Trimming took off 0 bases at V and 1 base at J, with 10 bases between the two ends. Germline V gives CDR1 SGHTA, CDR2 FQGTGA. The CDR3 is 17 amino acids. Sequenced here: PBMCs, sampled 5 days after the first yellow fever vaccination. The source of this sequence is a man between 18 and 29 years old who received the YFV17D yellow fever vaccine. The genes are TRBV7-3 and TRBJ2-6, with D tentatively TRBD1 (6 bases). The CDR3 nucleotides read TGTGCCAGCAGCTTAACACCCGGACAGTCTGGGGCCAACGTCCTGACTTTC. It yields the protein CASSLTPGQSGANVLTF. Together with reference TRBV7-3 and TRBJ2-6, the CDR3 gives the full variable domain: GAGVSQTPSNKVTEKGKYVELRCDPISGHTALYWYRQSLGQGPEFLIYFQGTGAADDSGLPNDRFFAVRPEGSVSTLKIQRTERGDSAVYLCASSLTPGQSGANVLTFGAGSRLTVL.